In its sample, the clone carrying this TCR beta chain was seen a few times. Its antigen is unknown. Trimming took off 5 bases at V and 4 bases at J, with 11 bases between the two ends. This CDR3 has 14 amino acids. Germline V gene lookup returns CDR1 SGHNT and CDR2 YENEEA. The sample originates from a study of radiotherapy plus CTLA-4 blockade in lung cancer. Study in general: Disease control reached 31%, with objective responses in around 20%. Findings and caveats of the study: In blood, TCR clones derived from the tumor expanded after radiotherapy plus ipilimumab.

Each patient with chemo-refractory metastatic non-small-cell lung cancer was treated with focal radiation plus CTLA-4 blockade using ipilimumab. The repertoire was sequenced with immunoSEQ multiplex PCR; TCRdb's copy has only in-frame clones and lacks some. The sample holds around 120,000 clones, about four fifths seen once. The genes are TRBV11-3 and TRBJ2-2; D might be TRBD1 (6 bases). This sequence originates from a human donor with non-small cell lung cancer who had a partial response to radiotherapy plus ipilimumab. The specimen was peripheral blood, collected from a patient treated with radiotherapy plus ipilimumab. This chain's CDR3 is CASSPRQVTGELFF. The DNA for the CDR3 is TGTGCCAGCAGCCCCCGACAGGTCACCGGGGAGCTGTTTTTT. Full variable domain (rest looked up from reference TRBV11-3 and TRBJ2-2): EAGVVQSPRYKIIEKKQPVAFWCNPISGHNTLYWYLQNLGQGPELLIRYENEEAVDDSQLPKDRFSAERLKGVDSTLKIQPAELGDSAVYLCASSPRQVTGELFFGEGSRLTVL.